This is a list of T cell receptor beta chains from one sample in a study of blood T cell repertoires in COVID-19. Only in-frame clones appear in the TCRdb table, and some are missing; sequencing was by immunoSEQ multiplex PCR. The repertoire holds more than 150,000 clones, with approximately 90% as singletons. The sequenced sample consisted of peripheral blood. The receptors were gathered from a woman between 35 and 50 years old with acute or convalescent COVID-19. Both conserved end residues are part of each CDR3. Fields, in order: clone size, J gene, V gene, D gene, CDR3 protein, CDR3 DNA. A D gene is named only where the DNA matches it firmly. Some rows mark clone size as missing; the rest say once, few, many or name a class of expanded clone.

clone size: -; J gene: TRBJ2-5; V gene: TRBV9; D gene: TRBD2; CDR3 protein: CASTGSGGPQETQYF; CDR3 DNA: TGTGCCAGCACTGGTAGCGGGGGGCCACAAGAGACCCAGTACTTC
clone size: -; J gene: TRBJ1-1; V gene: TRBV5-1; D gene: -; CDR3 protein: CASSLASGNAEAFF; CDR3 DNA: TGCGCCAGCAGCTTGGCCTCGGGTAACGCTGAAGCTTTCTTT
clone size: once; J gene: TRBJ2-1; V gene: TRBV11-3; D gene: -; CDR3 protein: CASSRDNYNEQFF; CDR3 DNA: TGTGCCAGCAGCCGGGACAACTACAATGAGCAGTTCTTC
clone size: -; J gene: TRBJ1-1; V gene: TRBV19; D gene: TRBD1; CDR3 protein: CASSRPGQGVMGNTEAFF; CDR3 DNA: TGTGCCAGTAGTCGACCGGGACAGGGGGTGATGGGGAACACTGAAGCTTTCTTT
clone size: -; J gene: TRBJ2-3; V gene: TRBV13; D gene: -; CDR3 protein: CASSSTRVGGDTQYF; CDR3 DNA: TGTGCCAGCAGCTCCACTCGAGTAGGAGGGGATACGCAGTATTTT
clone size: -; J gene: TRBJ1-2; V gene: TRBV14; D gene: TRBD1; CDR3 protein: CASSPSGTGKYYGYTF; CDR3 DNA: TGTGCCAGCAGCCCTTCCGGGACAGGTAAATACTATGGCTACACCTTC
clone size: -; J gene: TRBJ1-6; V gene: TRBV6-5; D gene: -; CDR3 protein: CASSFGNSPLHF; CDR3 DNA: TGTGCCAGCAGTTTCGGTAATTCACCCCTCCACTTT
clone size: -; J gene: TRBJ1-2; V gene: TRBV9; D gene: TRBD1; CDR3 protein: CASSVDRRYGYTF; CDR3 DNA: TGTGCCAGCAGCGTGGACAGGAGGTATGGCTACACCTTC
clone size: -; J gene: TRBJ1-1; V gene: TRBV15; D gene: -; CDR3 protein: CATSRVGRDTEAFF; CDR3 DNA: TGTGCCACCAGCAGAGTAGGGAGGGACACTGAAGCTTTCTTT
clone size: -; J gene: TRBJ2-7; V gene: TRBV6-5; D gene: -; CDR3 protein: CASTPAGLVYEQYF; CDR3 DNA: TGTGCCAGCACCCCGGCGGGGCTGGTCTACGAGCAGTACTTC
clone size: few; J gene: TRBJ2-1; V gene: TRBV12-5; D gene: TRBD2; CDR3 protein: CASGLSGGGNEQFF; CDR3 DNA: TGTGCTAGTGGTTTGTCGGGGGGAGGCAATGAGCAGTTCTTC
clone size: -; J gene: TRBJ2-3; V gene: TRBV2; D gene: TRBD2; CDR3 protein: CASSDARGRPSTDTQYF; CDR3 DNA: TGTGCCAGCAGTGATGCGCGGGGGAGACCTAGCACAGATACGCAGTATTTT
clone size: -; J gene: TRBJ2-7; V gene: TRBV6-5; D gene: -; CDR3 protein: CASTYDPIPGYEQYF; CDR3 DNA: TGTGCCAGCACCTACGACCCTATCCCGGGATACGAGCAGTACTTC
clone size: -; J gene: TRBJ2-7; V gene: TRBV2; D gene: -; CDR3 protein: CASSEAGVTYEQYF; CDR3 DNA: TGTGCCAGCAGTGAAGCGGGAGTTACCTACGAGCAGTACTTC
clone size: -; J gene: TRBJ2-7; V gene: TRBV11-2; D gene: -; CDR3 protein: CASSSWGTEQYF; CDR3 DNA: TGTGCCAGCAGCTCCTGGGGCACCGAGCAGTACTTC
clone size: -; J gene: TRBJ2-3; V gene: TRBV10-1; D gene: -; CDR3 protein: CASRGLTSTDTQYF; CDR3 DNA: TGCGCCAGCAGAGGACTAACTAGCACAGATACGCAGTATTTT
clone size: -; J gene: TRBJ2-7; V gene: TRBV18; D gene: -; CDR3 protein: CASSPATGTYEQYF; CDR3 DNA: TGTGCCAGCTCACCGGCGACAGGAACCTACGAGCAGTACTTC
clone size: few; J gene: TRBJ2-7; V gene: TRBV19; D gene: -; CDR3 protein: CASGNRENYEQYF; CDR3 DNA: TGTGCCAGTGGGAACAGGGAAAACTACGAGCAGTACTTC
clone size: once; J gene: TRBJ2-7; V gene: TRBV21-1; D gene: -; CDR3 protein: CASSNGGQASYEQYF; CDR3 DNA: TGTGCCAGCAGCAACGGGGGACAGGCCTCCTACGAGCAGTACTTC
clone size: -; J gene: TRBJ2-1; V gene: TRBV6-5; D gene: -; CDR3 protein: CASSYARERGNEQFF; CDR3 DNA: TGTGCCAGCAGTTATGCGCGGGAGAGGGGGAATGAGCAGTTCTTC
clone size: -; J gene: TRBJ2-1; V gene: TRBV5-4; D gene: -; CDR3 protein: CASSSQGINEQFF; CDR3 DNA: TGTGCCAGCAGCTCCCAGGGGATCAATGAGCAGTTCTTC
clone size: -; J gene: TRBJ1-1; V gene: TRBV10-2; D gene: TRBD1; CDR3 protein: CASRVGTGGANTEAFF; CDR3 DNA: TGCGCCAGCAGGGTGGGGACAGGGGGGGCGAACACTGAAGCTTTCTTT
clone size: -; J gene: TRBJ2-1; V gene: TRBV3-1/TRBV3-2; D gene: -; CDR3 protein: CASSQSRPRGNEQFF; CDR3 DNA: TGTGCCAGCAGCCAATCGCGGCCGAGGGGGAATGAGCAGTTCTTC
clone size: once; J gene: TRBJ2-7; V gene: TRBV5-6; D gene: TRBD2; CDR3 protein: CASSLGTSGNYEQYF; CDR3 DNA: TGTGCCAGCAGCTTGGGGACTAGCGGGAACTACGAGCAGTACTTC
clone size: -; J gene: TRBJ2-6; V gene: TRBV6-4; D gene: -; CDR3 protein: CASSDMGAGANVLTF; CDR3 DNA: TGTGCCAGCAGTGATATGGGAGCTGGGGCCAACGTCCTGACTTTC
clone size: -; J gene: TRBJ1-2; V gene: TRBV9; D gene: -; CDR3 protein: CASSVPGDGYTF; CDR3 DNA: TGTGCCAGCAGCGTACCAGGGGATGGCTACACCTTC
clone size: -; J gene: TRBJ1-4; V gene: TRBV21-1; D gene: -; CDR3 protein: CASRLLRGGREDEKLFF; CDR3 DNA: TGTGCCAGCAGGCTCCTTCGAGGTGGCAGGGAGGATGAAAAACTGTTTTTT
clone size: -; J gene: TRBJ1-5; V gene: TRBV9; D gene: -; CDR3 protein: CASSVGQDGENQPQHF; CDR3 DNA: TGTGCCAGCAGCGTAGGGCAGGACGGGGAAAATCAGCCCCAGCATTTT
clone size: -; J gene: TRBJ1-1; V gene: TRBV7-2; D gene: -; CDR3 protein: CASSRDSTEAFF; CDR3 DNA: TGTGCCAGCAGCCGCGACAGCACTGAAGCTTTCTTT
clone size: -; J gene: TRBJ1-1; V gene: TRBV3-1/TRBV3-2; D gene: TRBD1; CDR3 protein: CASSLQGSGTEAFF; CDR3 DNA: TGTGCCAGCAGCCTACAGGGGTCGGGCACTGAAGCTTTCTTT
clone size: -; J gene: TRBJ2-6; V gene: TRBV4-1; D gene: -; CDR3 protein: CASSQLEMGANVLTF; CDR3 DNA: TGCGCCAGCAGCCAGTTAGAAATGGGGGCCAACGTCCTGACTTTC
clone size: -; J gene: TRBJ2-6; V gene: TRBV11-1; D gene: TRBD1; CDR3 protein: CASSSQGAPGANVLTF; CDR3 DNA: TGTGCCAGCAGCTCACAGGGGGCCCCTGGGGCCAACGTCCTGACTTTC
clone size: -; J gene: TRBJ1-2; V gene: TRBV30; D gene: TRBD1; CDR3 protein: CAWSVAQGAGYTF; CDR3 DNA: TGTGCCTGGAGTGTAGCCCAGGGGGCTGGCTACACCTTC
clone size: -; J gene: TRBJ2-5; V gene: TRBV25-1; D gene: TRBD2; CDR3 protein: CASSEPGGVKTQYF; CDR3 DNA: TGTGCCAGCAGTGAACCGGGAGGGGTTAAGACCCAGTACTTC
clone size: few; J gene: TRBJ1-6; V gene: TRBV7-9; D gene: -; CDR3 protein: CASSYPGGSYNSPLHF; CDR3 DNA: TGTGCCAGCAGCTACCCCGGCGGGTCCTATAATTCACCCCTCCACTTT
clone size: -; J gene: TRBJ1-5; V gene: TRBV5-4; D gene: -; CDR3 protein: CASSFGGDGNQPQHF; CDR3 DNA: TGTGCCAGCAGCTTCGGGGGGGATGGCAATCAGCCCCAGCATTTT
clone size: -; J gene: TRBJ2-1; V gene: TRBV7-2; D gene: TRBD1; CDR3 protein: CASSLAGQGNGNEQFF; CDR3 DNA: TGTGCCAGCAGCTTAGCCGGACAGGGAAACGGGAATGAGCAGTTCTTC
clone size: -; J gene: TRBJ1-2; V gene: TRBV19; D gene: TRBD1; CDR3 protein: CASFGQGADYGYTF; CDR3 DNA: TGTGCCAGTTTCGGACAGGGGGCGGACTATGGCTACACCTTC
clone size: once; J gene: TRBJ1-1; V gene: TRBV7-2; D gene: TRBD1; CDR3 protein: CASTYPRDRGPNTEAFF; CDR3 DNA: TGTGCCAGCACGTACCCCCGCGACAGGGGTCCGAACACTGAAGCTTTCTTT
clone size: few; J gene: TRBJ1-1; V gene: TRBV6-5; D gene: -; CDR3 protein: CASRTVNTEAFF; CDR3 DNA: TGTGCCAGCAGAACAGTGAACACTGAAGCTTTCTTT
clone size: -; J gene: TRBJ2-6; V gene: TRBV5-1; D gene: TRBD1; CDR3 protein: CASSLGQGAGANVLTF; CDR3 DNA: TGCGCCAGCAGCTTGGGACAGGGGGCTGGGGCCAACGTCCTGACTTTC
clone size: -; J gene: TRBJ2-3; V gene: TRBV6-5; D gene: -; CDR3 protein: CASSYVSGDSTDTQYF; CDR3 DNA: TGTGCCAGCAGTTACGTCTCGGGAGATAGCACAGATACGCAGTATTTT
clone size: -; J gene: TRBJ1-5; V gene: TRBV5-6; D gene: -; CDR3 protein: CASSLWVGQTYSNQPQHF; CDR3 DNA: TGTGCCAGCAGCTTGTGGGTCGGACAGACCTATAGCAATCAGCCCCAGCATTTT
clone size: -; J gene: TRBJ2-5; V gene: TRBV11-3; D gene: TRBD2; CDR3 protein: CASSLEALASGRETQYF; CDR3 DNA: TGTGCCAGCAGCTTAGAGGCCCTGGCTAGCGGACGGGAGACCCAGTACTTC
clone size: -; J gene: TRBJ2-7; V gene: TRBV19; D gene: -; CDR3 protein: CASSISGYYEQYF; CDR3 DNA: TGTGCCAGTAGTATTAGCGGTTACTACGAGCAGTACTTC
clone size: -; J gene: TRBJ2-7; V gene: TRBV6-6; D gene: TRBD1; CDR3 protein: CASTGTGGAVQYF; CDR3 DNA: TGTGCCAGCACCGGGACAGGGGGCGCGGTGCAGTACTTC
clone size: -; J gene: TRBJ2-7; V gene: TRBV6-5; D gene: -; CDR3 protein: CASSYFDEQYF; CDR3 DNA: TGTGCCAGCAGTTACTTCGACGAGCAGTACTTC
clone size: -; J gene: TRBJ1-5; V gene: TRBV29-1; D gene: -; CDR3 protein: CSVGYGNSNQPQHF; CDR3 DNA: TGCAGCGTAGGATACGGGAATAGCAATCAGCCCCAGCATTTT
clone size: -; J gene: TRBJ1-6; V gene: TRBV5-1; D gene: -; CDR3 protein: CASSLEAGANSPLHF; CDR3 DNA: TGCGCCAGCAGCTTGGAAGCGGGGGCTAATTCGCCCCTCCACTTT
clone size: -; J gene: TRBJ2-7; V gene: TRBV27; D gene: -; CDR3 protein: CASSQNLGADEQYF; CDR3 DNA: TGTGCCAGCAGCCAGAATTTGGGGGCGGACGAGCAGTACTTC